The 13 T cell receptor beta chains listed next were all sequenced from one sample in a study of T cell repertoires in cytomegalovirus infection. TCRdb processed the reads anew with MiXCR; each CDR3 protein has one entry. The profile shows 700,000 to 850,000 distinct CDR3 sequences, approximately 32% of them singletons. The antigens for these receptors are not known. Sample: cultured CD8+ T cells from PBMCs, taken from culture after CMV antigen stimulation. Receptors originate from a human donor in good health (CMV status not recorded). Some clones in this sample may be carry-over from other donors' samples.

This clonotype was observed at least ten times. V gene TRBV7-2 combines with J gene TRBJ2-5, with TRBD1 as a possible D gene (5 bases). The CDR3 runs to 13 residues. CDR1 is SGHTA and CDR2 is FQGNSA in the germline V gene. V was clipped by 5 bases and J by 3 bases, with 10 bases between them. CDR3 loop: CASSEDNEETQYF. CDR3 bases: TGTGCCAGCAGCGAGGACAACGAAGAGACCCAGTACTTC.

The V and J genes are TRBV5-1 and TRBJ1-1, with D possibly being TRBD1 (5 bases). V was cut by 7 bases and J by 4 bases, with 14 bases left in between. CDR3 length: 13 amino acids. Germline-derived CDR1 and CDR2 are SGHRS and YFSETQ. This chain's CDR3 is CASGAGSSTEAFF. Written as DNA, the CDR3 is TGCGCCAGCGGGGCTGGGTCTAGCACTGAAGCTTTCTTT.

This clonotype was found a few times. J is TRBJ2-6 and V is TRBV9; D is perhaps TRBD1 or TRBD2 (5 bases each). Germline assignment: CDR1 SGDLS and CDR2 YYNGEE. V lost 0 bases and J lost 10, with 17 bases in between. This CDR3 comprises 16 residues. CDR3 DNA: TGTGCCAGCAGCGTAGCTACACAGGAGGACCGAAACGTCCTGACTTTC. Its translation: CASSVATQEDRNVLTF.

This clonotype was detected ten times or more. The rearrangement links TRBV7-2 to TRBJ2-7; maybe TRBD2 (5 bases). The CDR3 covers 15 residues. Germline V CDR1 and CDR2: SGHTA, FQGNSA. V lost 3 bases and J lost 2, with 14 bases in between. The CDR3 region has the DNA TGTGCCAGCAGCTTTTGGGCGTCAGCGGCCTACGAGCAGTACTTC. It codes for CASSFWASAAYEQYF. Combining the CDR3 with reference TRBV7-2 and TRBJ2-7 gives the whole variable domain GAGVSQSPSNKVTEKGKDVELRCDPISGHTALYWYRQSLGQGLEFLIYFQGNSAPDKSGLPSDRFSAERTGGSVSTLTIQRTQQEDSAVYLCASSFWASAAYEQYFGPGTRLTVT.

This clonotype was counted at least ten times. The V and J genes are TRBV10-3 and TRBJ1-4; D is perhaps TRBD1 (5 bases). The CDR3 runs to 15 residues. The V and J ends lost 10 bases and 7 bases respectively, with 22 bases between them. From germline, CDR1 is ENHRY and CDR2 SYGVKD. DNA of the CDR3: TGTGCCACGGGGTCTACACGGGGCGCGATTGAAAAACTGTTTTTT. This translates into CATGSTRGAIEKLFF.

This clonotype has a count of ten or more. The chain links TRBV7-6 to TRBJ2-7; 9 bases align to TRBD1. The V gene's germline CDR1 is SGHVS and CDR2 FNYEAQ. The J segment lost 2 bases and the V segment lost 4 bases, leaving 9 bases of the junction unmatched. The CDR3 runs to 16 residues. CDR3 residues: CASSSERQGVTYEQYF. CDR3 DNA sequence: TGTGCCAGCAGCTCGGAGAGACAGGGGGTAACCTACGAGCAGTACTTC. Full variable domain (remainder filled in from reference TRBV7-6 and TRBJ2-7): GAGVSQSPRYKVTKRGQDVALRCDPISGHVSLYWYRQALGQGPEFLTYFNYEAQQDKSGLPNDRFSAERPEGSISTLTIQRTEQRDSAMYRCASSSERQGVTYEQYFGPGTRLTVT.

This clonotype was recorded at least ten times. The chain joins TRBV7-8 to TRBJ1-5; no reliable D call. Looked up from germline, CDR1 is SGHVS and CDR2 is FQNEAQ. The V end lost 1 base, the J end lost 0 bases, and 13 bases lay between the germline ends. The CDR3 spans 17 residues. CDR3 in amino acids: CASSLERAVLSNQPQHF. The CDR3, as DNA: TGTGCCAGCAGCTTAGAGCGGGCAGTTCTTAGCAATCAGCCCCAGCATTTT. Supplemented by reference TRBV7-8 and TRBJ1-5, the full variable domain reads GAGVSQSPRYKVAKRGQDVALRCDPISGHVSLFWYQQALGQGPEFLTYFQNEAQLDKSGLPSDRFFAERPEGSVSTLKIQRTQQEDSAVYLCASSLERAVLSNQPQHFGDGTRLSIL.

CDR3 DNA sequence: TGTGCCAGCAGTTTCAGGGGACTAGCGGGGGGCTATGAGCAGTTCTTC. This codes for CASSFRGLAGGYEQFF. This chain uses TRBV12-3 or TRBV12-4 with TRBJ2-1; 15 nucleotides align to TRBD2. The CDR3 contains 16 residues. The V gene end was trimmed by 3 bases and the J gene end by 8 bases; junction bases not matched to a gene: 5.

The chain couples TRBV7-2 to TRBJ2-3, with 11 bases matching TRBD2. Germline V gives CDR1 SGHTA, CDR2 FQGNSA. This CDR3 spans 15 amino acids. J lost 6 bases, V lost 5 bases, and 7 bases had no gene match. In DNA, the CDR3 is TGTGCCAGCAGCCTTAGCGGGGGGGTCAGTGATACGCAGTATTTT. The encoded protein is CASSLSGGVSDTQYF.

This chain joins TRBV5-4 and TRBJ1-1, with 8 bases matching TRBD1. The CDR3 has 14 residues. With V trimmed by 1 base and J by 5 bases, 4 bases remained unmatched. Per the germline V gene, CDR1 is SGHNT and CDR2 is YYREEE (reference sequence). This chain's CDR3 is CASSLTRTGTEAFF. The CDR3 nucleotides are TGTGCCAGCAGCTTGACCCGGACAGGGACTGAAGCTTTCTTT.

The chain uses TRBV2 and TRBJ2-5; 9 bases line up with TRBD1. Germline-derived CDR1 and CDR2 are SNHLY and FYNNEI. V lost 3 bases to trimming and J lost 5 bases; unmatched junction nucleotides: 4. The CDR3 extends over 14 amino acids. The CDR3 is CASSEWTGVETQYF. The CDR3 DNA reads TGTGCCAGCAGTGAGTGGACAGGGGTGGAGACCCAGTACTTC. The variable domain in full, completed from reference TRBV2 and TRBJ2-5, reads EPEVTQTPSHQVTQMGQEVILRCVPISNHLYFYWYRQILGQKVEFLVSFYNNEISEKSEIFDDQFSVERPDGSNFTLKIRSTKLEDSAMYFCASSEWTGVETQYFGPGTRLLVL.

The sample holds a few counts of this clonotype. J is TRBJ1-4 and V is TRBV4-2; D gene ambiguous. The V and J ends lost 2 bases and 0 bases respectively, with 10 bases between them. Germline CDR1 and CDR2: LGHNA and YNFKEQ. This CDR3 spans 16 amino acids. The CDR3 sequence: CASSQRKSATNEKLFF. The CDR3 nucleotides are TGTGCCAGCAGCCAAAGGAAGTCTGCAACTAATGAAAAACTGTTTTTT.

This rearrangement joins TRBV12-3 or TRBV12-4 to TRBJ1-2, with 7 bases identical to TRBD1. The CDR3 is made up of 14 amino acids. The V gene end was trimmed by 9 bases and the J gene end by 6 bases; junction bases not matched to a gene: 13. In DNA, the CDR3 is TGTGCCAGTCAAGCAACAGGGGCTCTTGATGGCTACACCTTC. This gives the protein CASQATGALDGYTF.